Shown below are 6 T cell receptor beta chains from a single sample sequenced in a study of OX40 agonist ivuxolimab in advanced cancers. The data were produced by immunoSEQ multiplex PCR, yet TCRdb's version contains in-frame clones alone and is incomplete. The sample lists under 85,000 clones; approximately 87% were seen once. Sequenced material: CD4+ or CD8+ T cells sorted from blood, taken in a trial of the OX40 agonist ivuxolimab. All receptors come from an adult with an advanced solid tumor such as melanoma, head and neck, liver or kidney cancer.

This clone was detected only a few times. This chain connects TRBV2 to TRBJ2-1; 7 bases agree with TRBD2. This CDR3 spans 14 amino acids. Germline CDR1 reads SNHLY; CDR2 reads FYNNEI. V lost 8 bases, J lost 1 base, and 5 bases stayed unmatched. The CDR3, as DNA: TGTGCCAGCCAACTAGCGCCTTCCTACAATGAGCAGTTCTTC. It translates to CASQLAPSYNEQFF.

This clone was seen a single time. This CDR3 is also generated by other DNA sequences in the sample. V usage is TRBV4-3 and J usage is TRBJ1-2; D is perhaps TRBD1 (5 bases). V was shortened by 1 base and J by 4 bases, with 10 bases between the two germline ends. The germline CDR1 and CDR2 sequences are LGHNA and YSLEER. This CDR3 is 14 amino acids long. CDR3 residues: CASSQVGRGYGYTF. CDR3 sequence (DNA): TGCGCCAGCAGCCAAGTCGGAAGGGGCTATGGCTACACCTTC.

The chain joins TRBV21-1 to TRBJ2-3; the table gives TRBD2 as D, unverified against the DNA. TRBV21-1 is listed as a pseudogene. The CDR3 contains 15 residues. The CDR3 nucleotides are TGTGCCAGCAGCAAAGGTCGGGGGAGCACAGATACGCAGTATTTT. It is translated as CASSKGRGSTDTQYF.

The chain carries TRBV5-6 and TRBJ1-2; D is ambiguous. Germline V lookup: CDR1 SGHDT, CDR2 YYEEEE. The CDR3 length is 16 residues. The V gene lost 0 bases and the J gene lost 6 bases, with 18 bases spanning the gap. The CDR3 region has the DNA TGTGCCAGCAGCTTGGTTGCGGACCCAACCTGGCATGGCTACACCTTC. It encodes CASSLVADPTWHGYTF. The variable domain in full, completed from reference TRBV5-6 and TRBJ1-2, reads DAGVTQSPTHLIKTRGQQVTLRCSPKSGHDTVSWYQQALGQGPQFIFQYYEEEERQRGNFPDRFSGHQFPNYSSELNVNALLLGDSALYLCASSLVADPTWHGYTFGSGTRLTVV.

This clone was detected once. The gene calls are TRBV5-1 and TRBJ2-1, with 13 bases matching TRBD2. Germline loops: CDR1 SGHRS, CDR2 YFSETQ. The CDR3 length is 15 residues. J was trimmed by 9 bases and V by 4 bases; bases with no gene match: 7. The CDR3 spells CASSRGTSGVGEQFF. CDR3 coding DNA: TGCGCCAGCAGCCGTGGGACTAGCGGGGTAGGTGAGCAGTTCTTC. Full variable domain (remainder filled in from reference TRBV5-1 and TRBJ2-1): KAGVTQTPRYLIKTRGQQVTLSCSPISGHRSVSWYQQTPGQGLQFLFEYFSETQRNKGNFPGRFSGRQFSNSRSEMNVSTLELGDSALYLCASSRGTSGVGEQFFGPGTRLTVL.

The CDR3 region has the DNA TGTGCCTGGAGAGAGGGGAACTATGGCTACACCTTC. Translated: CAWREGNYGYTF. The gene calls are TRBV30 and TRBJ1-2, with D possibly being TRBD1 (5 bases). Per germline, CDR1 GTSNPN and CDR2 SVGIG (reference sequence). The CDR3 loop spans 12 amino acids. V lost 3 bases and J lost 2, with 7 bases in between.